This record looks at one TCR beta chain sequence and its context. The antigen remains undetermined. This record belongs to a study of T cell responses to AZD1222 COVID-19 vaccine. Turning to the study itself: Second-dose intervals of approximately 4 or approximately 12 weeks were pooled.

Study findings and constraints: Samples come after the peak T cell response, not at day 14. Elevations in Spike-specific TCR breadth and depth followed administration of two AZD1222 doses.

Produced via immunoSEQ multiplex PCR; TCRdb's table is partial and in-frame only. The sample has 130,000 or so clones, more than 85% seen once; the top ten hold around 5.4%. The V and J ends lost 3 bases and 4 bases, in that order; junction bases with no gene match: 3. The germline CDR1 and CDR2 sequences are DFQATT and SNEGSKA (reference sequence). The CDR3 extends over 14 amino acids. This specimen consisted of peripheral blood, obtained on day 0 of AZD1222 vaccination. This clonotype was obtained from an adult in good health. The chain is built from TRBV20-1 and TRBJ2-3, with 11 bases fitting TRBD2. The CDR3 loop is CSASSGGASDTQYF. Written as DNA, the CDR3 is TGCAGTGCTAGTAGCGGGGGGGCCTCAGATACGCAGTATTTT.